These 24 T cell receptor beta chains came from one sample sequenced in a study of T cells after yellow fever vaccination. TCRdb independently ran MiXCR on the 5' RACE reads; one entry per CDR3 protein. The sample records 280,000 or so distinct CDR3 sequences, about 10% being singletons. The material was CD4+ T cells sorted from PBMCs, obtained 5 days after the yellow fever booster vaccination. These receptor sequences come from a young man who received the YFV17D yellow fever vaccine.

CDR3 nucleotide sequence: TGTGCCAGCAGCCCCACAAGTTCCGTCCCTCCCTACGAGCAGTACGTC. This translates into CASSPTSSVPPYEQYV. The chain uses TRBV3-1 and TRBJ2-7; D is unclear. CDR1 is LGHDT and CDR2 is YNNKEL in the germline V gene (reference sequence). The V end lost 4 bases, the J end lost 2 bases, and 18 bases lay between the germline ends. The CDR3 totals 16 residues.

This clonotype was detected a few times. V is TRBV7-2 and J is TRBJ2-5; D is unclear. CDR1 and CDR2 (germline): SGHTA, FQGNSA. Trimming removed 1 base from V and 13 bases from J, with 13 bases in between. The length of the CDR3 is 12 residues. CDR3 in amino acids: CASSLVGINSYF. The CDR3 bases are TGTGCCAGCAGCTTAGTAGGCATCAATTCGTACTTC.

This clonotype was detected ten times or more. The chain uses TRBV28 and TRBJ1-1, with D hard to call. The germline V gene encodes CDR1 MDHEN and CDR2 SYDVKM. The V gene lost 4 bases and the J gene lost 5 bases, with 17 bases spanning the gap. The CDR3 has 15 residues. The CDR3 DNA reads TGTGCCAGCAGTTACTCTATCGCCGCATCAACTGAAGCTTTCTTT. Amino acids: CASSYSIAASTEAFF.

This clonotype was observed a handful of times. A much larger clonotype is one base distant, so this may be a read error. V usage is TRBV6-4 and J usage is TRBJ2-3; 12 bases fit TRBD2. Germline V lookup: CDR1 MRHNA, CDR2 SNTAGT. The V segment lost 4 bases and the J segment 1 base; nucleotides outside the gene matches: 0. This CDR3 has 15 residues. The CDR3 region has the DNA TGTGCCAGCAGTGGACTAGCGGGGGGCACAGATACGCAGTATTTT. This codes for CASSGLAGGTDTQYF.

This clonotype was counted a few times. This chain connects TRBV21-1 to TRBJ2-1; the tabulated D call, TRBD1, remains unverified against the DNA. TRBV21-1 is a documented pseudogene. The CDR3 spans 16 residues. The CDR3: CASLKGSPSSYNEQFF. CDR3 nucleotide sequence: TGTGCCAGCTTAAAAGGTTCCCCTAGCTCCTACAATGAGCAGTTCTTC.

In this sample, this clonotype turned up many times. The chain uses TRBV20-1 and TRBJ2-7; the match to TRBD1 covers 10 bases. This CDR3 spans 13 amino acids. Germline V gene lookup returns CDR1 DFQATT and CDR2 SNEGSKA (reference sequence). After removal of 6 bases from V and 3 bases from J, the junction contained 5 bases not matched to a gene. The chain's CDR3 is CSAPTGGLYEQYF. In DNA form, the CDR3 reads TGCAGTGCCCCGACAGGGGGCCTCTACGAGCAGTACTTC.

This clonotype was seen a few times. The chain links TRBV7-9 to TRBJ2-7, with D hard to call. CDR3 length: 12 amino acids. V lost 10 bases, J lost 1 base, and 11 bases lay in between. CDR1 and CDR2 (germline): SEHNR, FQNEAQ (reference sequence). CDR3 coding DNA: TGTGCCATTAGGGCAGATTCCTACGAGCAGTACTTC. It yields the protein CAIRADSYEQYF.

The V and J genes are TRBV6-6 and TRBJ2-7; 11 nucleotides line up with TRBD2. The length of the CDR3 is 16 residues. Germline V gene sequence: CDR1 MNHNY, CDR2 SVGAGI (reference sequence). The CDR3 nucleotides read TGTGCCAGCAGTGACTCTCGTACTAGCGGGGGTTACGAGCAGTACGTC. Translated: CASSDSRTSGGYEQYV.

This clonotype was counted at least ten times. The chain carries TRBV7-9 and TRBJ1-3; 7 bases align to TRBD1. After removal of 5 bases from V and 4 bases from J, the junction contained 8 bases not matched to a gene. The CDR3 consists of 15 residues. The germline V gene encodes CDR1 SEHNR and CDR2 FQNEAQ (reference sequence). The CDR3 is CASSPAGQSGNTIYF. Written as DNA, the CDR3 is TGTGCCAGCAGCCCAGCGGGACAGTCAGGAAACACCATATATTTT.

This clonotype was detected only a few times. The CDR3 is CAWSAGVGEKLFF. The CDR3 region has the DNA TGTGCCTGGAGTGCGGGGGTTGGTGAAAAACTGTTTTTT. The V gene is TRBV30, the J gene TRBJ1-4, with a possible D match to TRBD1 (5 bases). The germline V gene has CDR1 GTSNPN and CDR2 SVGIG (reference sequence). This CDR3 region has 13 residues. Between the trimmed V and J ends, which lost 1 base and 7 bases, there was a span of 10 bases.

This clonotype was observed a handful of times. This sequence joins TRBV12-3 or TRBV12-4 and TRBJ2-2; TRBD1 is a possible D gene (6 bases). CDR3 length: 14 amino acids. Trimming took 5 bases from V and 3 from J, leaving 10 bases between them. The CDR3 loop reads CASSDPGDTGELFF. The CDR3 coding sequence is TGTGCCAGCAGTGACCCAGGGGACACCGGGGAGCTGTTTTTT.

The chain recombines TRBV12-3 or TRBV12-4 with TRBJ1-1; possibly TRBD1 for D (5 bases). The CDR3 contains 12 residues. The ends were cut back, 10 bases at V and 4 bases at J, with 13 bases in the middle. The CDR3 DNA is TGTGCCATAAAGGGTACAGGCACTGAAGCTTTCTTT. This gives the protein CAIKGTGTEAFF.

V gene TRBV28 combines with J gene TRBJ2-7; D is tentatively TRBD1 or TRBD2 (5 bases each). Germline CDR1 reads MDHEN; CDR2 reads SYDVKM. Trimming took 7 bases from V and 3 from J, leaving 13 bases between them. The CDR3 covers 13 residues. The CDR3 loop reads CASTLGVHYEQYF. The CDR3 DNA reads TGTGCCAGCACCCTGGGGGTCCACTACGAGCAGTACTTC.

The chain joins TRBV18 to TRBJ2-1; 7 nucleotides line up with TRBD2. This CDR3 spans 14 amino acids. CDR1 is KGHSH, CDR2 LQKENI, per germline. The ends lost 1 base at V and 7 bases at J; junction bases unmatched: 4. The CDR3 bases are TGTGCCAGCTCACCACTGTCCGGGGGGAATGAGCAGTTCTTC. Protein product: CASSPLSGGNEQFF.

This clonotype appeared a few times. The chain carries TRBV2 and TRBJ2-5; D not resolved. CDR3 length equals 10 residues. The germline V gene encodes CDR1 SNHLY and CDR2 FYNNEI. V lost 8 bases to trimming and J lost 7 bases, with 8 bases between them. CDR3 in amino acids: CASRAGTQYF. DNA of the CDR3: TGTGCCAGCCGCGCCGGGACCCAGTACTTC.

This clonotype was seen only a few times. The DNA for the CDR3 is TGTGCCAGCAGTCCACCGGAGGGAGCGGGGGGCGAAGATGAGCAGTTCTTC. It yields the protein CASSPPEGAGGEDEQFF. The V call is TRBV6-5, the J call TRBJ2-1; 9 bases match TRBD2. Looked up from germline, CDR1 is MNHEY and CDR2 is SVGAGI. Losses at the gene ends were 5 bases for V and 8 bases for J; bases not matched to a gene: 16. The CDR3 has 17 amino acids.

The CDR3 region has the DNA TGTGCCAGCAGCTTGTTTCGGGACGGGGAGCTGTTTTTT. Its protein product is CASSLFRDGELFF. V gene TRBV5-4 combines with J gene TRBJ2-2, with D perhaps TRBD2 (5 bases). The germline gives CDR1 SGHNT, CDR2 YYREEE (reference sequence). The V end lost 1 base, the J end lost 7 bases, and 8 bases lay between the germline ends. CDR3 length: 13 residues.

The chain carries TRBV19 and TRBJ1-2; 8 positions match TRBD1. Trimming at V came to 5 bases and at J to 10 bases, leaving 12 bases not matched to a gene. The CDR3 is made up of 14 amino acids. Per the germline V gene, CDR1 is LNHDA and CDR2 is SQIVND (reference sequence). The CDR3 coding sequence is TGTGCCAGTAGTCTGTGGGCGACAGGGGTTTCCTACACCTTC. Residues: CASSLWATGVSYTF.

This clonotype was recorded many times. V usage is TRBV7-2 and J usage is TRBJ2-3; 10 nucleotides agree with TRBD2. This CDR3 is built from 14 residues. Unmatched junction bases numbered 2, after V lost 2 bases and J lost 6 bases. Germline V lookup: CDR1 SGHTA, CDR2 FQGNSA. CDR3 nucleotide sequence: TGTGCCAGCAGCTTAAATAGCGGGGGGGATACGCAGTATTTT. Protein sequence: CASSLNSGGDTQYF.

The V call is TRBV19, the J call TRBJ2-7; D gene uncertain. This CDR3 comprises 13 residues. Germline V gives CDR1 LNHDA, CDR2 SQIVND (reference sequence). Trimming left V 3 bases short and J 5 bases short, with 11 bases between. The CDR3: CASSISAVHEQYF. The DNA of the CDR3 is TGTGCCAGTAGTATTTCGGCGGTGCACGAGCAGTACTTC.

This clonotype was seen a few times. The rearrangement links TRBV7-2 to TRBJ1-3; the D gene is possibly TRBD1 (6 bases). This CDR3 comprises 15 residues. Per the germline V gene, CDR1 is SGHTA and CDR2 is FQGNSA. Trimming took off 3 bases at V and 4 bases at J, with 13 bases between the two ends. In nucleotides, the CDR3 is TGTGCCAGCAGCTTCCGGCAGGGGATAGGAAACACCATATATTTT. Encoded protein: CASSFRQGIGNTIYF.

The chain employs TRBV7-2 and TRBJ2-1; the D gene could be TRBD1 or TRBD2 (5 bases each). Germline V gene lookup returns CDR1 SGHTA and CDR2 FQGNSA. V lost 2 bases and J lost 10, with 15 bases in between. The CDR3 loop spans 14 amino acids. Here the CDR3 reads CASSLNGALREQFF. CDR3 sequence (DNA): TGTGCCAGCAGCTTAAACGGGGCCCTTAGGGAGCAGTTCTTC.

This clonotype has only a few counts. J is TRBJ2-5 and V is TRBV7-9; 7 nucleotides line up with TRBD1. CDR1 and CDR2 (germline): SEHNR, FQNEAQ (reference sequence). The CDR3 covers 14 residues. The J segment lost 5 bases and the V segment lost 2 bases, leaving 5 bases of the junction unmatched. The CDR3 DNA follows: TGTGCCAGCAGCTTATACAGGGGCGTGGAGACCCAGTACTTC. It codes for CASSLYRGVETQYF.

The rearrangement uses TRBV20-1 and TRBJ1-1; no definite D call. This CDR3 contains 15 residues. Germline V lookup: CDR1 DFQATT, CDR2 SNEGSKA (reference sequence). V gave up 0 bases and J gave up 1 base, with 12 bases separating them. CDR3 amino acids: CSARDLGRENTEAFF. The DNA for the CDR3 is TGCAGTGCTAGAGATTTGGGCAGAGAGAACACTGAAGCTTTCTTT.